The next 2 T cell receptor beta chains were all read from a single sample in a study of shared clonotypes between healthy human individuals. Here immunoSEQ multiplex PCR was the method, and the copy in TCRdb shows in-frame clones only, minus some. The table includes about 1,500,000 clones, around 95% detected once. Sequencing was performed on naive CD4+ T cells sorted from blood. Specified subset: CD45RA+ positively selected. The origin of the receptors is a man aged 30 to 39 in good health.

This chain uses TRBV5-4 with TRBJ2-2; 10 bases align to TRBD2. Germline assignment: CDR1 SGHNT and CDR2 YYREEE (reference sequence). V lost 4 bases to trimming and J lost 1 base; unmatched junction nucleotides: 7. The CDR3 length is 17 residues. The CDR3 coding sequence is TGTGCCAGCAGCGATCCTAGGACTAGCGGGAACACCGGGGAGCTGTTTTTT. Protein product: CASSDPRTSGNTGELFF.

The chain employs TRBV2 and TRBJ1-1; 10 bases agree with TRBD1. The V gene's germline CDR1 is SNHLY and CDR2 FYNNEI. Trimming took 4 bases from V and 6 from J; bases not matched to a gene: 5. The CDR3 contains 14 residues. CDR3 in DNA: TGTGCCAGCAGTGGTGGACAGGGGGGTCCTGAAGCTTTCTTT. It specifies CASSGGQGGPEAFF.